The following is a T cell receptor beta chain sequence with its context. The antigen is unknown. The data belong to a study of graft-versus-host responses after intestinal transplantation. The V gene's germline CDR1 is MNHEY and CDR2 SVGAGI. The CDR3 loop spans 14 amino acids. Trimming removed 10 bases at V and 1 base at J, with 16 bases between. Produced via immunoSEQ multiplex PCR; TCRdb's table is partial and in-frame only. The sample includes about 86,000 clones, approximately 90% of them seen just once. The specimen was unstimulated CD4+ T cells sorted from spleen or lymph node cells, collected before transplant. V usage is TRBV6-5 and J usage is TRBJ1-1, with a possible D match to TRBD1 (6 bases). The TCR sequence derives from a human donor who was the organ donor for an intestinal transplant. The CDR3 loop is CATIRGSGNTEAFF. CDR3 DNA: TGTGCCACAATAAGGGGGTCCGGGAACACTGAAGCTTTCTTT.